This T cell receptor beta chain was sequenced in a study of response to subunit inactivated influenza vaccine. This clonotype was observed a few times. TCRdb ran MiXCR on the RT-PCR reads and lists one entry per CDR3 protein. The profile shows 150,000 to 200,000 distinct CDR3 sequences, more than 10% of them singletons. Trimming pared 6 bases from V and 7 bases from J, leaving 13 bases between. This CDR3 has 13 residues. Germline CDR1 is MNHNS and CDR2 is SASEGT. The data were also submitted as part of a second study, on T cells expressing NK-cell markers. That paper states: Libraries used 5'RACE template switching adding universal primer site and UMIs. The CD3+CD56-NKG2C+ fraction was also led by these clonotypes in a handful of donors. Clones of NKG2C+ T cells that had expanded were of unclear HCMV specificity.

J is TRBJ2-1 and V is TRBV6-1; D possibly corresponds to TRBD2 (5 bases). The TCR was taken from a man between 50 and 59 years old who received an inactivated influenza vaccine. The sample in question was CD8+ T cells sorted from PBMCs, obtained approximately 13 days after vaccination. The CDR3 sequence is CASSIGNINEQFF. The CDR3 coding sequence is TGTGCCAGCAGCATCGGGAACATTAATGAGCAGTTCTTC.